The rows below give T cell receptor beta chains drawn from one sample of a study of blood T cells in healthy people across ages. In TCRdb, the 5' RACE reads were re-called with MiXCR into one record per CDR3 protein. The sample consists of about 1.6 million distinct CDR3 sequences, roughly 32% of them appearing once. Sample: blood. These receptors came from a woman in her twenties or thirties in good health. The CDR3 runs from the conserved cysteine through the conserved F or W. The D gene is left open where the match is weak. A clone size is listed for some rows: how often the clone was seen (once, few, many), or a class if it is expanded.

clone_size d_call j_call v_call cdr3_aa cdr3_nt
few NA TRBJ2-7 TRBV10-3 CAISEGSNYEQYF TGTGCCATCAGTGAGGGCAGTAATTACGAGCAGTACTTC
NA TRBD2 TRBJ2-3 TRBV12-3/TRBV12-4 CASSWTSALTDTQYF TGTGCCAGCAGCTGGACTAGCGCCCTCACAGATACGCAGTATTTT
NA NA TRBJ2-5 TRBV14 CASSQHPSGEQYF TGTGCCAGCAGCCAACATCCTTCGGGTGAGCAGTACTTC
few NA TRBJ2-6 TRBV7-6 CASTPGVHSGANVLTF TGTGCCAGCACCCCCGGAGTACACTCTGGGGCCAACGTCCTGACTTTC
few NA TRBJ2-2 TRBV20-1 CSARHTNTGELFF TGCAGTGCTAGGCATACGAACACCGGGGAGCTGTTTTTT
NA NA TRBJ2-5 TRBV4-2 CASSRTRQPQETQYF TGTGCCAGCAGCCGGACCCGACAGCCCCAAGAGACCCAGTACTTC
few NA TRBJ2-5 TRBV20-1 CSARPARGGVKETQYF TGCAGTGCTAGGCCCGCCAGGGGGGGAGTGAAAGAGACCCAGTACTTC
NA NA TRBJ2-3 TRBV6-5 CASSLRTWDTQYF TGTGCCAGCAGTCTACGGACGTGGGATACGCAGTATTTT
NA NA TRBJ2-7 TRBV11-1 CASSPRGPVGEQYF TGTGCCAGCAGCCCACGAGGGCCGGTTGGCGAGCAGTACTTC
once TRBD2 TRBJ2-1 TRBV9 CASSPRDRIAGTNNEQFF TGTGCCAGCAGCCCTAGGGATCGAATAGCGGGGACAAACAATGAGCAGTTCTTC
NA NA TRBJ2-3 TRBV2 CASRWVKGADTQYF TGTGCCAGTCGTTGGGTTAAAGGCGCAGATACGCAGTATTTT
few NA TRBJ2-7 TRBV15 CATSREGGGYEQYF TGTGCCACCAGCAGAGAAGGGGGGGGCTACGAGCAGTACTTC
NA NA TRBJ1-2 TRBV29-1 CSESYGYTF TGCAGCGAAAGCTATGGCTACACCTTC
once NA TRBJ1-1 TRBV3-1 CASSQDVAAVNTEAFF TGTGCCAGCAGCCAAGATGTCGCGGCAGTGAACACTGAAGCTTTCTTT
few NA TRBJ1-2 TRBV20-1 CSARRRQGGDGYTF TGCAGTGCCCGGAGGAGGCAGGGAGGGGATGGCTACACCTTC
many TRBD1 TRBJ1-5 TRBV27 CASSPGTVNQPQHF TGTGCCAGCAGTCCGGGGACAGTGAATCAGCCCCAGCATTTT
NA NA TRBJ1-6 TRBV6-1 CASSPSRDSPLHF TGTGCCAGCAGTCCGAGCAGGGATTCACCCCTCCACTTT
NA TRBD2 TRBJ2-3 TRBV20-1 CSALQGGRDTQYF TGCAGTGCGCTGCAGGGCGGGAGGGATACGCAGTATTTT
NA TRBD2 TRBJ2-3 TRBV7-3 CASSLEAGGPTDMQYF TGTGCCAGCAGCTTGGAGGCGGGAGGACCCACAGATATGCAGTATTTT
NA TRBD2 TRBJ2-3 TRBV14 CASSHELAGADTQYF TGTGCCAGCAGCCACGAACTAGCGGGGGCAGATACGCAGTATTTT
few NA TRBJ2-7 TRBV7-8 CASSLGPTVYEQYF TGTGCCAGCAGCTTAGGACCGACTGTGTACGAGCAGTACTTC
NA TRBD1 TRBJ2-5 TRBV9 CASSVDSGTGRIQVETQYF TGTGCCAGCAGCGTAGACTCCGGGACAGGGAGGATACAAGTCGAGACCCAGTACTTC
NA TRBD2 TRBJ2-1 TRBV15 CATRRGGLASSYNEQFF TGTGCCACCAGGCGAGGGGGACTAGCGTCCTCCTACAATGAGCAGTTCTTC
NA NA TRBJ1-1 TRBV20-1 CSARIHSQGTEAFF TGCAGCGCTAGAATTCATTCCCAGGGCACTGAAGCTTTCTTT
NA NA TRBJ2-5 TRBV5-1 CASSWDGREQYF TGCGCCAGCAGCTGGGACGGAAGAGAGCAGTACTTC
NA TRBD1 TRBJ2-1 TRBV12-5 CASGLDISGTGAYNEQFF TGTGCTAGTGGTTTGGATATCTCTGGGACAGGGGCATACAATGAGCAGTTCTTC